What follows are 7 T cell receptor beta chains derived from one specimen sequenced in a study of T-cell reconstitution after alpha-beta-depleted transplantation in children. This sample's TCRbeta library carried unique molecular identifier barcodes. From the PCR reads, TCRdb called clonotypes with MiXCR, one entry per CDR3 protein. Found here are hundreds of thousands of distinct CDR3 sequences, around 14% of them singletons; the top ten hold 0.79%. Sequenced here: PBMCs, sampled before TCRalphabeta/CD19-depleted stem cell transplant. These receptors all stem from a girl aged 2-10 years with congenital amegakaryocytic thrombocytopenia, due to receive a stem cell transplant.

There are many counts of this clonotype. This CDR3 is CASSQANQPQHF. CDR3 bases: TGTGCCAGCAGCCAAGCGAATCAGCCCCAGCATTTT. J is TRBJ1-5 and V is TRBV3-1, with D uncertain. This CDR3 is built from 12 residues. Trimming stripped 1 base from V and 4 bases from J, with 2 bases between. Germline V gene lookup returns CDR1 LGHDT and CDR2 YNNKEL (reference sequence).

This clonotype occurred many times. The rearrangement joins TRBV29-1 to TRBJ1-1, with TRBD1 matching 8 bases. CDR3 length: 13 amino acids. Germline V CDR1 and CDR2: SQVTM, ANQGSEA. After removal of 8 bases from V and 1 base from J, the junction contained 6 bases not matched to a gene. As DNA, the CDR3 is TGCAGCTCGCGGGACAGGCGGAACACTGAAGCTTTCTTT. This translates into CSSRDRRNTEAFF.

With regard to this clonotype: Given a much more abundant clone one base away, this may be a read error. This chain's CDR3 is CASSPRKGLIRMNTEAFF. CDR3 DNA sequence: TGCGCCAGCAGCCCTCGGAAAGGGCTGATCCGCATGAACACTGAAGCTTTCTTT. The chain carries TRBV5-1 and TRBJ1-1; no reliable D call. This CDR3 has 18 residues. Looked up from germline, CDR1 is SGHRS and CDR2 is YFSETQ. The V gene lost 4 bases and the J gene lost 0 bases, with 22 bases spanning the gap.

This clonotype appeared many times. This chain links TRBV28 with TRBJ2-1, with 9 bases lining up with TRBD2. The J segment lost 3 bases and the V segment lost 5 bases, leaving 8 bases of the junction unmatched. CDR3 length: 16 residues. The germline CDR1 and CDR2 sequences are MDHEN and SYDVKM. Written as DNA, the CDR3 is TGTGCCAGCAGTCCACCTCGGACTAGCGACTACAATGAGCAGTTCTTC. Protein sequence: CASSPPRTSDYNEQFF.

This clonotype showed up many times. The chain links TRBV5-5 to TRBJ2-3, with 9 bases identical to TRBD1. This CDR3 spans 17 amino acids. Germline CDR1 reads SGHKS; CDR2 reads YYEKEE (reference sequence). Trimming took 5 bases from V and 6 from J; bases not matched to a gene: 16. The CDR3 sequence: CASRATGGRAGEDTQYF. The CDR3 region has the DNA TGTGCCAGCAGAGCTACAGGGGGCCGAGCGGGTGAGGATACGCAGTATTTT. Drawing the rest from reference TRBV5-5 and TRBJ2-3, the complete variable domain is DAGVTQSPTHLIKTRGQQVTLRCSPISGHKSVSWYQQVLGQGPQFIFQYYEKEERGRGNFPDRFSARQFPNYSSELNVNALLLGDSALYLCASRATGGRAGEDTQYFGPGTRLTVL.

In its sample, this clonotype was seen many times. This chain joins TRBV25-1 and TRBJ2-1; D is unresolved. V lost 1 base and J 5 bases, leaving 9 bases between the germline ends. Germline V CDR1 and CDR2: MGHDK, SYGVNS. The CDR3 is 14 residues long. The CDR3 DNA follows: TGTGCCAGCAGTGAATGGCCCAGACACAATGAGCAGTTCTTC. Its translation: CASSEWPRHNEQFF.

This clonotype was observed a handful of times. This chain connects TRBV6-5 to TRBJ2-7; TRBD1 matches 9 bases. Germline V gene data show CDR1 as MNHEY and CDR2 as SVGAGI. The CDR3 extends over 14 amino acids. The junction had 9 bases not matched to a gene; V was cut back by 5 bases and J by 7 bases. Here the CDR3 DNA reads TGTGCCAGCAGTCACAGGGGGCTTGGTGGGGAGCAGTACTTC. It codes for CASSHRGLGGEQYF.